The count of the clone carrying this TCR beta chain is one. CDR3 length equals 16 residues. The V gene lost 0 bases and the J gene lost 0 bases, with 8 bases spanning the gap. The V gene's germline CDR1 is SGHTA and CDR2 FQGTGA. The data are from a study of blood T cell repertoires in COVID-19. Study background: Collection of acute and convalescent COVID-19 samples took place in the United States, Italy and Spain.

Per the original data handling: Amplification with reference gene primers provided the estimates of nucleated cell counts. Repertoires were generated with immunoSEQ multiplex PCR, while TCRdb's copy carries only in-frame clones and drops some. The DNA gave D and trimming, while V, J and clone size come from that table. The sample lists approximately 210,000 clones; roughly 84% were seen once. This sequence originates from a human donor in a cohort sampled during active COVID-19. The chain is built from TRBV7-3 and TRBJ2-2, with no clear D. Sample: peripheral blood. This CDR3 reads CASSLTPGANTGELFF. The CDR3 coding sequence is TGTGCCAGCAGCTTAACGCCCGGAGCGAACACCGGGGAGCTGTTTTTT.